This T cell receptor beta chain comes out of a study of OX40 agonist ivuxolimab in advanced cancers. Study-wide context: Partial responses were achieved by three patients: one hepatocellular carcinoma, two cutaneous melanoma.

V shed 4 bases and J shed 3 bases, with 14 bases lying between them. The CDR3 covers 14 residues. CDR1 is SGDLS, CDR2 YYNGEE, per germline. Clones were sequenced by immunoSEQ multiplex PCR, and TCRdb holds only the in-frame ones, with some missing. The sample carries around 98,000 clones, roughly 87% recorded once. Broader study findings: There was clonal expansion of CD4+ and CD8+ blood T cells by week 6 at 0.1 to 3.0 mg/kg. The expanded peripheral T cells' antigen specificity was not determined.

Note on this clone: Its antigen is undetermined.

This material consisted of CD4+ or CD8+ T cells sorted from blood, taken in a trial of the OX40 agonist ivuxolimab. This TCR was recovered from an adult with an advanced solid tumor such as melanoma, head and neck, liver or kidney cancer. V and J are TRBV9 and TRBJ2-7, with D unresolved. The CDR3 region has the DNA TGTGCCAGCAGCCTGAGTCCATGGAGCTACGAGCAGTACTTC. Its translation: CASSLSPWSYEQYF.